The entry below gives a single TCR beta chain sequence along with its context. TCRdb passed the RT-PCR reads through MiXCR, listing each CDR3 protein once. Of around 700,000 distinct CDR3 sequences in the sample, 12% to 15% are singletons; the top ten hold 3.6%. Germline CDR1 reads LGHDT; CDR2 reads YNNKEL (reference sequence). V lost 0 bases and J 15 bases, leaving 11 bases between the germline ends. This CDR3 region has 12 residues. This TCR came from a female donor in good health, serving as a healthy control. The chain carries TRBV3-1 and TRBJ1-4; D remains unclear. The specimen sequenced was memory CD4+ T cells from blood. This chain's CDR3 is CASSQDVSGVFF. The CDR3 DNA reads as TGTGCCAGCAGCCAAGACGTTTCCGGGGTGTTTTTT.